This T cell receptor (beta chain) came from a study of beta chain features in type 1 diabetes. In the study overall: No age, gender or cell yield differences were seen between patients and healthy donors. Study-wide results and caveats: Overrepresentation of cells with high TCR expression could result from cDNA sequencing.

With regard to this clone: Its specificity is unknown.

The investigators reverse transcribed all of the isolated RNA, so they sequenced expressed TCRB transcripts. Profiled with immunoSEQ multiplex PCR; TCRdb holds only in-frame clones, not every one. The sample contains under 250,000 clones, 27% of which appear only once. This CDR3 region has 13 residues. This rearrangement joins TRBV21-1 to TRBJ2-2. TRBV21-1 is shown as a pseudogene. Sequencing was performed on central memory CD4+ T cells from blood. The origin of this receptor is a young man in good health. The CDR3 protein is CASPAPRPGELFF. As DNA, the CDR3 is TGTGCCAGCCCGGCCCCACGTCCCGGGGAGCTGTTTTTT.